This passage covers 27 T cell receptor beta chains from one sample sequenced in a study of spatial heterogeneity in lung cancer. TCRdb re-analysed the 5' RACE reads in MiXCR, keeping a single row per CDR3 protein. The sample gives about 2,300 distinct CDR3 sequences, 14% to 15% of which show up once; 25% is in the top ten. Time point described: sample taken at primary tumor resection. Sequencing used normal lung tissue next to the tumor, obtained at surgery. The receptor set was obtained from a male donor with early-stage non-small cell lung cancer.

There are a few counts of this clonotype. DNA for the CDR3: TGTGCCAGCAGCCAAGTAGGGGGAACTGGGGCCAACGTCCTGACTTTC. The encoded protein is CASSQVGGTGANVLTF. The chain combines TRBV4-2 with TRBJ2-6; possible D gene TRBD1, 6 bases. V was trimmed by 1 base and J by 2 bases, leaving 9 bases between them. The CDR3 has 16 amino acids. CDR1 is LGHNA and CDR2 is YNFKEQ in the germline V gene.

The chain uses TRBV7-2 and TRBJ2-7; possibly TRBD1 or TRBD2 for D (5 bases each). The V gene's germline CDR1 is SGHTA and CDR2 FQGNSA. V shed 2 bases and J shed 2 bases, with 7 bases lying between them. This CDR3 is built from 13 residues. The CDR3 DNA is TGTGCCAGCAGCTTAACGGGGCCCTACGAGCAGTACTTC. Protein: CASSLTGPYEQYF.

This clonotype qualifies as medium-sized. The chain combines TRBV2 with TRBJ2-1; D is unresolved. This CDR3 comprises 14 residues. The germline gives CDR1 SNHLY, CDR2 FYNNEI. Trimming shortened V by 8 bases and J by 2 bases, and 13 bases separated the two germline ends. CDR3 DNA sequence: TGTGCCAGCTCAGCACGTGATCCCTACAATGAGCAGTTCTTC. Translating it yields CASSARDPYNEQFF.

This clonotype is medium-sized (0.01 to 0.1%). This chain connects TRBV6-2 or TRBV6-3 to TRBJ2-1, with unresolved D. The CDR3 is 16 residues long. V dropped 1 base and J dropped 0 bases, with 10 bases sitting between them. The germline V gene encodes CDR1 MNHEY and CDR2 SVGEGT. The CDR3 bases are TGTGCCAGCAGTTACTACCCCCACATCTCCTACAATGAGCAGTTCTTC. Its protein product is CASSYYPHISYNEQFF.

This clonotype appeared many times. This chain joins TRBV7-2 and TRBJ2-5, with TRBD2 matching 11 bases. The CDR3 is 13 amino acids. J was trimmed by 9 bases and V by 1 base; bases with no gene match: 1. Germline-derived CDR1 and CDR2 are SGHTA and FQGNSA. The DNA for the CDR3 is TGTGCCAGCAGCTTAGAACTAGCGGGGGCCCAGTACTTC. Translated, it gives CASSLELAGAQYF.

The J gene is TRBJ2-1, the V gene TRBV6-6; no clear D. The CDR3 is 13 residues long. Per the germline V gene, CDR1 is MNHNY and CDR2 is SVGAGI (reference sequence). Trimming took off 6 bases at V and 6 bases at J, with 12 bases between the two ends. The CDR3 coding sequence is TGTGCCAGCAGCCCCCTGCTGGGCAATGAGCAGTTCTTC. Protein: CASSPLLGNEQFF.

V and J are TRBV20-1 and TRBJ2-5; TRBD2 is a possible D gene (5 bases). Germline assignment: CDR1 DFQATT and CDR2 SNEGSKA (reference sequence). This CDR3 contains 17 residues. Deletions cut 1 base from V and 5 bases from J, with 23 bases between. CDR3 coding DNA: TGCAGTGCTAGAGGGGCCCCCGGGCTTTCGGGAAGCGAGACCCAGTACTTC. Its translation is CSARGAPGLSGSETQYF.

By share, this clonotype ranks as medium-sized. V is TRBV12-3 or TRBV12-4 and J is TRBJ2-7; D is unclear. Trimming cost V 5 bases and J 3 bases, with 11 bases left between them. The CDR3 extends over 13 amino acids. The CDR3 protein is CASSGSSSYEQYF. In nucleotides, the CDR3 is TGTGCCAGCAGTGGTTCTTCGAGCTACGAGCAGTACTTC.

By share, this clonotype ranks as medium-sized. The chain joins TRBV29-1 to TRBJ2-7; no reliable D call. The CDR3 length is 12 residues. Germline V lookup: CDR1 SQVTM, CDR2 ANQGSEA. V shed 4 bases and J shed 3 bases, with 10 bases lying between them. The CDR3, as DNA: TGCAGCGTTGGGGTCCTGGGCTACGAGCAGTACTTC. Its protein is CSVGVLGYEQYF.

The chain combines TRBV6-5 with TRBJ2-6; tentative D call: TRBD1 (5 bases). Germline assignment: CDR1 MNHEY and CDR2 SVGAGI. V gave up 6 bases and J gave up 1 base, with 16 bases separating them. This CDR3 is 17 amino acids long. The CDR3, as DNA: TGTGCCAGCAGGCCCGCAGGGAAAGGATCTGGGGCCAACGTCCTGACTTTC. This codes for CASRPAGKGSGANVLTF.

The chain's CDR3 is CATKGLGYSNQPQHF. The CDR3 DNA reads TGTGCCACCAAGGGACTGGGGTATAGCAATCAGCCCCAGCATTTT. This rearrangement joins TRBV19 to TRBJ1-5; D possibly corresponds to TRBD1 (5 bases). V dropped 10 bases and J dropped 0 bases, with 16 bases sitting between them. The germline V gene has CDR1 LNHDA and CDR2 SQIVND (reference sequence). The CDR3 is 15 residues long.

By sample share, this clonotype is medium-sized. This chain joins TRBV18 and TRBJ2-5; D may correspond to TRBD1 or TRBD2 (7 bases each). The CDR3 totals 15 residues. The germline CDR1 and CDR2 sequences are KGHSH and LQKENI. The ends were cut back, 3 bases at V and 0 bases at J, with 11 bases in the middle. The CDR3 loop reads CASSPRGTDQETQYF. The CDR3 DNA follows: TGTGCCAGCTCACCGCGGGGGACAGACCAAGAGACCCAGTACTTC.

This clonotype has a count of ten or more. The chain employs TRBV29-1 and TRBJ2-1, with 10 bases identical to TRBD2. Trimming cost V 6 bases and J 0 bases; bases outside gene matches: 11. The CDR3 sequence is 17 residues long. Germline CDR1 reads SQVTM; CDR2 reads ANQGSEA. The CDR3 DNA reads as TGCAGCGTAGAGGGCTCCCCTAGCGGGAGCTCCTACAATGAGCAGTTCTTC. Protein sequence: CSVEGSPSGSSYNEQFF.

This clonotype is judged medium-sized. The chain is built from TRBV4-1 and TRBJ2-7; a weak D match, TRBD1 (5 bases). The germline gives CDR1 MGHRA, CDR2 YSYEKL. V was trimmed by 0 bases and J by 3 bases, leaving 12 bases between them. CDR3 length equals 15 residues. CDR3 residues: CASSQESGQGYEQYF. The DNA of the CDR3 is TGCGCCAGCAGCCAAGAATCAGGGCAAGGCTACGAGCAGTACTTC.

This clonotype was counted only a few times. This sequence joins TRBV5-4 and TRBJ2-5; D uncertain. CDR3 length: 14 amino acids. Germline CDR1 SGHNT, CDR2 YYREEE (reference sequence). Trimming took off 6 bases at V and 1 base at J, with 13 bases between the two ends. The CDR3 nucleotides read TGTGCCAGCACCTCACTGGCTGGCCAAGAGACCCAGTACTTC. This encodes CASTSLAGQETQYF.

This clonotype was seen a few times. The CDR3 DNA sequence: TGTGCCAGCAGTGAACTCGGGACTGACTATCAAGAGACCCAGTACTTC. This sequence encodes CASSELGTDYQETQYF. The rearrangement uses TRBV28 and TRBJ2-5; perhaps TRBD2 as D (6 bases). Trimming removed 5 bases from V and 2 bases from J, with 18 bases in between. Germline V CDR1 and CDR2: MDHEN, SYDVKM. This CDR3 region has 16 residues.

The gene calls are TRBV5-1 and TRBJ2-5; D remains ambiguous. Germline loops: CDR1 SGHRS, CDR2 YFSETQ. The CDR3 covers 12 residues. Trimming cost V 5 bases and J 4 bases, with 9 bases left between them. The CDR3 loop is CASSLTRETQYF. The CDR3 DNA is TGCGCCAGCAGTTTGACAAGAGAGACCCAGTACTTC. Looking up the rest from reference TRBV5-1 and TRBJ2-5 gives the full variable domain: KAGVTQTPRYLIKTRGQQVTLSCSPISGHRSVSWYQQTPGQGLQFLFEYFSETQRNKGNFPGRFSGRQFSNSRSEMNVSTLELGDSALYLCASSLTRETQYFGPGTRLLVL.

This chain uses TRBV2 with TRBJ2-1, with 8 bases identical to TRBD2. After removal of 7 bases from V and 9 bases from J, the junction contained 5 bases not matched to a gene. CDR1 and CDR2 (germline): SNHLY, FYNNEI. The CDR3 loop spans 12 amino acids. The CDR3 DNA sequence: TGTGCCAGCACGGGGGGGTGGAGTGAGCAGTTCTTC. Protein product: CASTGGWSEQFF. Full variable domain (outside the CDR3, taken from reference TRBV2 and TRBJ2-1): EPEVTQTPSHQVTQMGQEVILRCVPISNHLYFYWYRQILGQKVEFLVSFYNNEISEKSEIFDDQFSVERPDGSNFTLKIRSTKLEDSAMYFCASTGGWSEQFFGPGTRLTVL.

By sample fraction, this clonotype is medium-sized. The V and J genes are TRBV11-2 and TRBJ2-3; weak D call: TRBD2 (5 bases). In germline, CDR1 is SGHAT, CDR2 FQNNGV. Trimming pared 4 bases from V and 2 bases from J, leaving 16 bases between. The CDR3 loop spans 16 amino acids. As DNA, the CDR3 is TGTGCCAGCAGCTCCTTGGCGGGCAGAATCACAGATACGCAGTATTTT. Translation: CASSSLAGRITDTQYF.

This clonotype was found a few times. The V call is TRBV20-1, the J call TRBJ2-7; 7 nucleotides match TRBD1. The V segment lost 3 bases and the J segment 7 bases; nucleotides outside the gene matches: 9. The CDR3 runs 13 residues. Germline V lookup: CDR1 DFQATT, CDR2 SNEGSKA (reference sequence). CDR3 residues: CSASLTGVGEQYF. CDR3 coding DNA: TGCAGTGCTAGTCTTACAGGGGTGGGGGAGCAGTACTTC.

This clonotype was found a few times. CDR3 region: CASSLDNGEKLFF. CDR3 nucleotide sequence: TGTGCCAGCAGTTTGGACAATGGGGAAAAACTGTTTTTT. The gene calls are TRBV27 and TRBJ1-4; D is possibly TRBD1 (5 bases). The ends were cut back, 3 bases at V and 8 bases at J, with 10 bases in the middle. Germline V CDR1 and CDR2: MNHEY, SMNVEV (reference sequence). The CDR3 runs to 13 residues.

This clonotype is large by share. The chain employs TRBV9 and TRBJ2-1; TRBD2 is a possible D gene (5 bases). The CDR3 extends over 17 amino acids. The V gene's germline CDR1 is SGDLS and CDR2 YYNGEE. With 0 bases removed from V and 2 bases from J, the gap between germline ends came to 15 bases. The CDR3 DNA reads TGTGCCAGCAGCGTAGGAGTTAGAACGGGGACCTACAATGAGCAGTTCTTC. Amino acid sequence: CASSVGVRTGTYNEQFF.

Sample share makes this clonotype medium-sized. The chain uses TRBV12-3 or TRBV12-4 and TRBJ2-3; possibly TRBD1 for D (6 bases). CDR3 length: 14 residues. V lost 7 bases and J 2 bases, leaving 13 bases between the germline ends. For the CDR3, the DNA is TGTGCCAGCACCGACAGGCGGTCCACAGATACGCAGTATTTT. The encoded protein is CASTDRRSTDTQYF.

This clonotype is labeled as large. The gene calls are TRBV5-1 and TRBJ2-5, with no clear D. This CDR3 spans 13 amino acids. Trimming removed 4 bases from V and 2 bases from J, with 9 bases in between. Germline V gene sequence: CDR1 SGHRS, CDR2 YFSETQ. The CDR3 sequence is CASSPRTQETQYF. For the CDR3, the DNA is TGCGCCAGCAGCCCCCGGACGCAAGAGACCCAGTACTTC.

In the case of this clonotype: This clone may be a read error of a much larger clone one base away. This sequence joins TRBV20-1 and TRBJ2-1; TRBD2 aligns across 9 bases. The germline CDR1 and CDR2 sequences are DFQATT and SNEGSKA (reference sequence). The CDR3 contains 15 residues. As DNA, the CDR3 is TGCAGTGCTACTAGCGGGGTGGGCCTCTACAATGACCAGTTCTTC. Amino acids: CSATSGVGLYNDQFF.

The gene calls are TRBV28 and TRBJ2-1, with TRBD2 identical over 7 bases. The V gene end was trimmed by 3 bases and the J gene end by 4 bases; junction bases not matched to a gene: 15. CDR1 is MDHEN and CDR2 is SYDVKM in the germline V gene. CDR3 length: 18 amino acids. CDR3 DNA sequence: TGTGCCAGCAGTTTCCTACACCCGGGGAGGGCGGGGTACAATGAGCAGTTCTTC. Its translation: CASSFLHPGRAGYNEQFF.

Judged by abundance, this clonotype is medium-sized. The V and J genes are TRBV30 and TRBJ2-1; the match to TRBD1 covers 7 bases. Germline V gene lookup returns CDR1 GTSNPN and CDR2 SVGIG (reference sequence). V shed 4 bases and J 6 bases; nucleotides not matched to a gene: 6. This CDR3 has 13 amino acids. CDR3 nucleotide sequence: TGTGCCTGGAACAGGGGAGAGTTCAATGAGCAGTTCTTC. Translated: CAWNRGEFNEQFF.